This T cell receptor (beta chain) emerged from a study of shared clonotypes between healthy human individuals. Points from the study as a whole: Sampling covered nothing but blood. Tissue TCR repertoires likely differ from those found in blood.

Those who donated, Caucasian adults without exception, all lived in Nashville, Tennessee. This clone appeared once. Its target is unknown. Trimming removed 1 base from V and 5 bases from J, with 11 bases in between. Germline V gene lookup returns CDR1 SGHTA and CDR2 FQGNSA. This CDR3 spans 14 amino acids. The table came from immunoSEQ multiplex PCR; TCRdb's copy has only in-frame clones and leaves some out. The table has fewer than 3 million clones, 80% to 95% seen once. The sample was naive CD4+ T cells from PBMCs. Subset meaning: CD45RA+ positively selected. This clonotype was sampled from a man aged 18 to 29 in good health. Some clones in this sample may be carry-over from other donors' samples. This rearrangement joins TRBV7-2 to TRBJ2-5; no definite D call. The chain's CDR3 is CASSLGSVSETQYF. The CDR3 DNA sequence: TGTGCCAGCAGCTTAGGATCAGTCTCGGAGACCCAGTACTTC.